A single sample is the source of the 26 T cell receptor beta chains below, sequenced in a study of blood T cell repertoires in COVID-19. TCRdb's table, derived via immunoSEQ multiplex PCR, lists solely in-frame clones and lacks some. The sample yields 25,000 to 30,000 clones, approximately 80% seen once. Sequenced material: peripheral blood. The receptors come from a man aged 80 or over with active or convalescent COVID-19.

CDR3: CASRQSGGLAGSGETQYF. CDR3 bases: TGTGCCAGCCGCCAATCGGGGGGACTAGCGGGGAGCGGGGAGACCCAGTACTTC. V gene TRBV27 combines with J gene TRBJ2-5; 13 bases are a match to TRBD2. Trimming at V came to 8 bases and at J to 5 bases, leaving 17 bases not matched to a gene. Germline CDR1 reads MNHEY; CDR2 reads SMNVEV (reference sequence). This CDR3 contains 18 residues.

In the case of this clone: A junction end diverges from the germline sequence, so it may reflect a read error. V is TRBV18 and J is TRBJ2-5; 9 bases are shared with TRBD1. CDR3 length equals 13 residues. The germline CDR1 and CDR2 sequences are KGHSH and LQKENI. CDR3 sequence (DNA): TGTGCCAGCTCACCGGGCGTAGACAGGGGGGCGCACTTC. This gives the protein CASSPGVDRGAHF.

CDR3 in DNA: TGTGCCAGCAGCTTTACGGGAACCGAAACCTACGAGCAGTACTTC. This encodes CASSFTGTETYEQYF. The rearrangement uses TRBV7-2 and TRBJ2-7; weak D call: TRBD2 (5 bases). Germline CDR1 SGHTA, CDR2 FQGNSA. This CDR3 spans 15 amino acids. Trimming took 3 bases from V and 2 from J, leaving 14 bases between them. The full variable domain, in which reference TRBV7-2 and TRBJ2-7 provide the parts outside the CDR3, is GAGVSQSPSNKVTEKGKDVELRCDPISGHTALYWYRQSLGQGLEFLIYFQGNSAPDKSGLPSDRFSAERTGGSVSTLTIQRTQQEDSAVYLCASSFTGTETYEQYFGPGTRLTVT.

The J gene is TRBJ1-1, the V gene TRBV27; maybe TRBD1 (5 bases). Germline-derived CDR1 and CDR2 are MNHEY and SMNVEV (reference sequence). This CDR3 has 13 residues. V was trimmed by 3 bases and J by 1 base, leaving 6 bases between them. CDR3 protein: CASSFDRNTEAFF. The CDR3 DNA reads as TGTGCCAGCAGTTTTGACAGGAACACTGAAGCTTTCTTT.

This chain joins TRBV12-3 or TRBV12-4 and TRBJ1-1, with 9 bases aligning to TRBD1. The V gene end was trimmed by 1 base and the J gene end by 11 bases; junction bases not matched to a gene: 2. The CDR3 spans 12 residues. As DNA, the CDR3 is TGTGCCAGCAGTTTAGGGACAGGGGTGGCTTTCTTT. Protein product: CASSLGTGVAFF.

This sequence joins TRBV12-1 and TRBJ2-7; the table's D call of TRBD2 was not tested on the DNA. TRBV12-1 is classified as a pseudogene. The CDR3 consists of 15 residues. The CDR3 DNA reads as TGTGCCAGCAGCCCCGGGACTAGCGGTTCCTACGAGCAGTACTTC. This encodes CASSPGTSGSYEQYF.

This chain connects TRBV23-1 to TRBJ2-5; 9 nucleotides line up with TRBD1. TRBV23-1 counts as an open reading frame of uncertain function. Trimming cost V 0 bases and J 5 bases; bases outside gene matches: 10. CDR3 length: 17 amino acids. The CDR3 reads CASSQSISGQGWETQYF. Written as DNA, the CDR3 is TGCGCCAGCAGTCAATCGATTTCCGGACAGGGGTGGGAGACCCAGTACTTC.

The chain joins TRBV5-1 to TRBJ2-7, with D possibly being TRBD2 (6 bases). Germline CDR1 reads SGHRS; CDR2 reads YFSETQ. This CDR3 has 14 residues. With 4 bases removed from V and 1 base from J, the gap between germline ends came to 12 bases. CDR3 in amino acids: CASSRTGVSYEQYF. CDR3 DNA: TGCGCCAGCAGCCGGACGGGGGTTTCCTACGAGCAGTACTTC.

The chain employs TRBV18 and TRBJ2-5, with D possibly TRBD2 on 6 matching bases. This CDR3 comprises 13 residues. In germline, CDR1 is KGHSH, CDR2 LQKENI. The V and J ends lost 3 bases and 2 bases respectively, with 7 bases between them. CDR3 protein: CASSPGGQETQYF. The DNA of the CDR3 is TGTGCCAGCTCACCTGGGGGGCAAGAGACCCAGTACTTC. The variable domain in full, with the rest retrieved from reference TRBV18 and TRBJ2-5, is NAGVMQNPRHLVRRRGQEARLRCSPMKGHSHVYWYRQLPEEGLKFMVYLQKENIIDESGMPKERFSAEFPKEGPSILRIQQVVRGDSAAYFCASSPGGQETQYFGPGTRLLVL.

Of note for this clone: The sample carries other DNA sequences with the same CDR3. The chain is built from TRBV7-2 and TRBJ1-1, with 8 bases lining up with TRBD1. The CDR3 sequence is 15 residues long. Germline-derived CDR1 and CDR2 are SGHTA and FQGNSA. V lost 4 bases to trimming and J lost 0 bases; unmatched junction nucleotides: 4. In DNA form, the CDR3 reads TGTGCCAGCAGCTGGGACAGGAGACTGAACACTGAAGCTTTCTTT. Protein product: CASSWDRRLNTEAFF. Variable domain in full (rest from reference TRBV7-2 and TRBJ1-1): GAGVSQSPSNKVTEKGKDVELRCDPISGHTALYWYRQSLGQGLEFLIYFQGNSAPDKSGLPSDRFSAERTGGSVSTLTIQRTQQEDSAVYLCASSWDRRLNTEAFFGQGTRLTVV.

The chain uses TRBV27 and TRBJ2-5; 7 bases align to TRBD2. The CDR3 is made up of 15 amino acids. V was pared by 6 bases and J by 4 bases, with 11 bases of the junction left unmatched. CDR1 is MNHEY and CDR2 is SMNVEV in the germline V gene (reference sequence). The CDR3 region is CASSLSGPPGETQYF. CDR3 DNA: TGTGCCAGCAGCCTTAGCGGGCCCCCGGGAGAGACCCAGTACTTC.

The rearrangement links TRBV5-1 to TRBJ1-2; a weak D match, TRBD1 (5 bases). CDR3 length: 13 amino acids. Germline V gene sequence: CDR1 SGHRS, CDR2 YFSETQ. Trimming removed 4 bases at V and 5 bases at J, with 12 bases between. Written as DNA, the CDR3 is TGCGCCAGCAGCGCCACAGGAGGGTATGGCTACACCTTC. Residues: CASSATGGYGYTF. Based on the CDR3 plus reference TRBV5-1 and TRBJ1-2, the full variable domain is KAGVTQTPRYLIKTRGQQVTLSCSPISGHRSVSWYQQTPGQGLQFLFEYFSETQRNKGNFPGRFSGRQFSNSRSEMNVSTLELGDSALYLCASSATGGYGYTFGSGTRLTVV.

This chain uses TRBV18 with TRBJ1-5; the D gene is possibly TRBD1 (6 bases). Germline V gives CDR1 KGHSH, CDR2 LQKENI. The CDR3 loop spans 14 amino acids. Trimming removed 3 bases at V and 4 bases at J, with 10 bases between. This CDR3 is CASSPGQSNQPQHF. Written as DNA, the CDR3 is TGTGCCAGCTCACCTGGACAGTCGAATCAGCCCCAGCATTTT.

This clone was observed a few times. The chain couples TRBV5-4 to TRBJ2-1; D perhaps matches TRBD1 (6 bases). The CDR3 loop spans 13 amino acids. The V gene lost 4 bases and the J gene lost 10 bases, with 15 bases spanning the gap. Looked up from germline, CDR1 is SGHNT and CDR2 is YYREEE (reference sequence). For the CDR3, the DNA is TGTGCCAGCAGCAATCCCGGGACACCCGAGCAGTTCTTC. The encoded protein is CASSNPGTPEQFF.

The chain links TRBV29-1 to TRBJ2-3, with D unclear. CDR1 is SQVTM and CDR2 is ANQGSEA in the germline V gene. The CDR3 length is 12 residues. V was clipped by 4 bases and J by 0 bases, with 5 bases between them. CDR3 protein: CSVATSTDTQYF. The CDR3, as DNA: TGCAGCGTTGCCACTAGCACAGATACGCAGTATTTT.

The J gene is TRBJ2-2, the V gene TRBV27, with D perhaps TRBD1 (5 bases). Germline V CDR1 and CDR2: MNHEY, SMNVEV (reference sequence). The CDR3 spans 14 residues. Trimming cost V 3 bases and J 5 bases, with 10 bases left between them. The CDR3 loop is CASSFVRATGELFF. The CDR3 coding sequence is TGTGCCAGCAGTTTCGTCAGGGCTACCGGGGAGCTGTTTTTT.

The chain carries TRBV29-1 and TRBJ2-5; 7 positions match TRBD2. CDR1 and CDR2 (germline): SQVTM, ANQGSEA. The CDR3 contains 12 residues. Germline trimming cut 7 bases from V and 2 bases from J; bases unmatched to any gene: 4. CDR3: CSAGLGQETQYF. For the CDR3, the DNA is TGCAGCGCCGGACTAGGGCAAGAGACCCAGTACTTC. Full variable domain (remainder filled in from reference TRBV29-1 and TRBJ2-5): SAVISQKPSRDICQRGTSLTIQCQVDSQVTMMFWYRQQPGQSLTLIATANQGSEATYESGFVIDKFPISRPNLTFSTLTVSNMSPEDSSIYLCSAGLGQETQYFGPGTRLLVL.

The rearrangement uses TRBV5-4 and TRBJ2-2, with 14 bases matching TRBD2. V lost 4 bases to trimming and J lost 1 base; unmatched junction nucleotides: 3. The CDR3 loop spans 17 amino acids. Germline-derived CDR1 and CDR2 are SGHNT and YYREEE (reference sequence). The CDR3 is CASSPGTSGRNTGELFF. As DNA, the CDR3 is TGTGCCAGCAGCCCCGGGACTAGCGGGAGGAACACCGGGGAGCTGTTTTTT. Full variable domain (outside the CDR3, taken from reference TRBV5-4 and TRBJ2-2): ETGVTQSPTHLIKTRGQQVTLRCSSQSGHNTVSWYQQALGQGPQFIFQYYREEENGRGNFPPRFSGLQFPNYSSELNVNALELDDSALYLCASSPGTSGRNTGELFFGEGSRLTVL.

The chain couples TRBV7-6 to TRBJ2-5; 13 bases are a match to TRBD2. Trimming removed 5 bases from V and 4 bases from J; junction bases left unmatched: 10. This CDR3 comprises 17 residues. Germline CDR1 and CDR2: SGHVS and FNYEAQ. The CDR3 DNA reads as TGTGCCAGCAGCCCCCAAGGACTAGCGGGAGAGGGAGAGACCCAGTACTTC. Translated, it gives CASSPQGLAGEGETQYF.

The chain joins TRBV11-3 to TRBJ2-3; D may be TRBD1 (6 bases). Per germline, CDR1 SGHNT and CDR2 YENEEA. The CDR3 covers 13 residues. V was cut by 3 bases and J by 10 bases, with 14 bases left in between. CDR3 in amino acids: CASSLIQGHSQYF. The CDR3 DNA reads as TGTGCCAGCAGCTTGATCCAGGGGCATTCGCAGTATTTT. Full variable domain (remainder filled in from reference TRBV11-3 and TRBJ2-3): EAGVVQSPRYKIIEKKQPVAFWCNPISGHNTLYWYLQNLGQGPELLIRYENEEAVDDSQLPKDRFSAERLKGVDSTLKIQPAELGDSAVYLCASSLIQGHSQYFGPGTRLTVL.

The rearrangement joins TRBV18 to TRBJ2-3, with TRBD1 as a possible D gene (6 bases). Germline V CDR1 and CDR2: KGHSH, LQKENI. CDR3 length: 14 amino acids. V dropped 6 bases and J dropped 4 bases, with 14 bases sitting between them. CDR3 in amino acids: CASSPSQGADTQYF. For the CDR3, the DNA is TGTGCCAGCTCCCCTTCACAGGGAGCAGATACGCAGTATTTT.

This chain connects TRBV4-2 to TRBJ2-1, with 7 bases that match TRBD1. CDR1 is LGHNA, CDR2 YNFKEQ, per germline. Losses at the gene ends were 1 base for V and 4 bases for J; bases not matched to a gene: 10. The CDR3 is 17 residues long. The CDR3 region is CASSQAEGQGEYNEQFF. The CDR3 DNA reads as TGTGCCAGCAGCCAAGCAGAGGGGCAGGGGGAATACAATGAGCAGTTCTTC.

The chain couples TRBV5-5 to TRBJ1-1, with 8 bases aligning to TRBD1. The V and J ends lost 1 base and 6 bases, in that order; junction bases with no gene match: 11. The CDR3 is made up of 16 amino acids. Germline V CDR1 and CDR2: SGHKS, YYEKEE (reference sequence). CDR3 in amino acids: CASSLQGAVSSSEAFF. In nucleotides, the CDR3 is TGTGCCAGCAGCTTGCAGGGGGCGGTATCAAGCTCTGAAGCTTTCTTT.

The rearrangement links TRBV15 to TRBJ2-3, with 15 bases lining up with TRBD2. Germline lookup yields CDR1 LNHNV and CDR2 YYDKDF (reference sequence). CDR3 length equals 22 residues. The V and J ends lost 0 bases and 1 base, in that order; junction bases with no gene match: 14. CDR3 DNA sequence: TGTGCCACCAGCAGAGAATCCAGGGGGGGACTAGCGGGAGGATCCGGCACAGATACGCAGTATTTT. Amino acid sequence: CATSRESRGGLAGGSGTDTQYF.

The sample holds one count of this clone. The chain recombines TRBV6-6 with TRBJ1-4, with D unclear. Germline-derived CDR1 and CDR2 are MNHNY and SVGAGI (reference sequence). This CDR3 is built from 11 residues. The V end lost 5 bases, the J end lost 8 bases, and 6 bases lay between the germline ends. The CDR3 loop is CASSGQEKLFF. For the CDR3, the DNA is TGTGCCAGCAGTGGGCAAGAAAAACTGTTTTTT.

Only a few counts were recorded for this clone. The rearrangement uses TRBV11-2 and TRBJ2-5; the match to TRBD2 covers 11 bases. This CDR3 spans 18 amino acids. Per the germline V gene, CDR1 is SGHAT and CDR2 is FQNNGV. V shed 1 base and J 4 bases; nucleotides not matched to a gene: 11. The CDR3 protein is CASSLGVTSGVPVETQYF. As DNA, the CDR3 is TGTGCCAGCAGCTTAGGGGTGACTAGCGGGGTTCCCGTAGAGACCCAGTACTTC.